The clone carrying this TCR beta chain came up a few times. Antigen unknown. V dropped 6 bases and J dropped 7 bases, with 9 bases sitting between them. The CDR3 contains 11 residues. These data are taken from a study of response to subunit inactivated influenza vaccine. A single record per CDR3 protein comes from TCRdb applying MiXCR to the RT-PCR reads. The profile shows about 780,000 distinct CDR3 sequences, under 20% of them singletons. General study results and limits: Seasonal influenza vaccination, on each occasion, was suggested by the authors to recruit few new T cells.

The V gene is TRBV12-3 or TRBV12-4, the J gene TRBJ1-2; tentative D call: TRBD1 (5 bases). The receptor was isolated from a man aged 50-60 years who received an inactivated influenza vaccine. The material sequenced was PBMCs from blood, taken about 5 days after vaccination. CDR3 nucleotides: TGTGCCAGCAGCCTAGGGGTTGGCTACACCTTC. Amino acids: CASSLGVGYTF.